This is a list of T cell receptor beta chains from one sample in a study of blood T cell repertoires in COVID-19. Profiled with immunoSEQ multiplex PCR; TCRdb holds only in-frame clones, not every one. The top ten hold about 8% of the sample, which has fewer than 150,000 clones, around 81% seen once. Sequenced material: peripheral blood. Source of these receptors: a human donor in a cohort sampled during active COVID-19. Each CDR3 is given with its conserved first and last residue.

j_call,v_call,cdr3_length,cdr3_aa
TRBJ1-2,TRBV2,14,CASDETGSNYGYTF
TRBJ2-3,TRBV13,16,CASSRESGGSTDTQYF
TRBJ2-1,TRBV29-1,14,CSVGWRGEYNEQFF
TRBJ2-3,TRBV19,15,CASSSQWEGPDTQYF
TRBJ1-1,TRBV5-1,13,CASSLVSNTEAFF
TRBJ1-4,TRBV6-4,14,CASSEDGLNEKLFF
TRBJ2-1,TRBV5-1,15,CASVPGTASYNEQFF
TRBJ1-4,TRBV5-1,13,CASSRGLEEKLFF
TRBJ1-6,TRBV28,15,CASSSLLTGNSPLHF
TRBJ2-5,TRBV29-1,11,CSVDRGQTQYF
TRBJ2-1,TRBV20-1,12,CSASASRNEQFF
TRBJ2-7,TRBV5-1,13,CASSTSGDYEQYF
TRBJ2-3,TRBV6-6,16,CASSPTSQIATDTQYF
TRBJ1-1,TRBV7-9,14,CASSPRGLSLRAFF
TRBJ2-2,TRBV2,14,CASRDRGPTGELFF
TRBJ2-1,TRBV7-7,20,CASRLPTGPIGPQGHNEQFF
TRBJ2-5,TRBV11-2,19,CASSLDGPPLTGGQETQYF
TRBJ2-1,TRBV6-5,14,CASSLAGGPQEQFF
TRBJ1-2,TRBV7-9,14,CASSLNRAPYGYTF
TRBJ2-3,TRBV6-5,15,CASSTLAGGADTQYF
TRBJ1-2,TRBV6-2/TRBV6-3,15,CASSSPGTVNYGYTF
TRBJ2-3,TRBV15,19,CATSRQTSGDLFSTDTQYF
TRBJ1-3,TRBV23-1,19,CASSHISGTKYLSGNTIYF
TRBJ2-3,TRBV7-9,15,CASSSIYGGTDTQYF
TRBJ1-5,TRBV6-4,17,CASSGFKYTGTDQPQHF
TRBJ2-3,TRBV5-5,17,CASSLAAGVNSGDTQYF
TRBJ2-5,TRBV10-2,15,CASRVTGGRMETQYF
TRBJ2-5,TRBV3-1/TRBV3-2,17,CASSQVSRLWAQETQYF
TRBJ1-5,TRBV5-1,14,CASSQGTANQPQHF
TRBJ2-2,TRBV19,15,CASSGTGTNTGELFF
TRBJ1-1,TRBV7-8,15,CASSLVGGKNTEAFF
TRBJ2-1,TRBV28,15,CASSLSEGFYNEQFF
TRBJ2-3,TRBV13,15,CASSLGTSATDTQYF
TRBJ2-5,TRBV6-5,15,CASRWGQGLVETQYF
TRBJ2-5,TRBV7-9,17,CASSLAPGGGRQETQYF
TRBJ2-7,TRBV3-1/TRBV3-2,16,CASSPRGQGSFYEQYF
TRBJ2-5,TRBV10-2,16,CASSEQGAVIQETQYF
TRBJ2-3,TRBV5-1,17,CASSLAGIVRTTDTQYF
TRBJ2-1,TRBV7-9,14,CASSEDSSYNEQFF
TRBJ1-1,TRBV6-7,14,CASSYHRANTEAFF
TRBJ1-5,TRBV7-9,13,CASSFGGFQPQHF
TRBJ1-5,TRBV29-1,14,CSARTGTGNQPQHF
TRBJ2-1,TRBV20-1,13,CSASSLAHNEQFF
TRBJ2-7,TRBV7-2,16,CASSLAGGYGGSEQYF
TRBJ1-2,TRBV2,12,CASSFNLDGYTF
TRBJ1-6,TRBV7-2,15,CASSIRVGYNSPLHF
TRBJ1-4,TRBV7-6,15,CASSLGTGQDEKLFF